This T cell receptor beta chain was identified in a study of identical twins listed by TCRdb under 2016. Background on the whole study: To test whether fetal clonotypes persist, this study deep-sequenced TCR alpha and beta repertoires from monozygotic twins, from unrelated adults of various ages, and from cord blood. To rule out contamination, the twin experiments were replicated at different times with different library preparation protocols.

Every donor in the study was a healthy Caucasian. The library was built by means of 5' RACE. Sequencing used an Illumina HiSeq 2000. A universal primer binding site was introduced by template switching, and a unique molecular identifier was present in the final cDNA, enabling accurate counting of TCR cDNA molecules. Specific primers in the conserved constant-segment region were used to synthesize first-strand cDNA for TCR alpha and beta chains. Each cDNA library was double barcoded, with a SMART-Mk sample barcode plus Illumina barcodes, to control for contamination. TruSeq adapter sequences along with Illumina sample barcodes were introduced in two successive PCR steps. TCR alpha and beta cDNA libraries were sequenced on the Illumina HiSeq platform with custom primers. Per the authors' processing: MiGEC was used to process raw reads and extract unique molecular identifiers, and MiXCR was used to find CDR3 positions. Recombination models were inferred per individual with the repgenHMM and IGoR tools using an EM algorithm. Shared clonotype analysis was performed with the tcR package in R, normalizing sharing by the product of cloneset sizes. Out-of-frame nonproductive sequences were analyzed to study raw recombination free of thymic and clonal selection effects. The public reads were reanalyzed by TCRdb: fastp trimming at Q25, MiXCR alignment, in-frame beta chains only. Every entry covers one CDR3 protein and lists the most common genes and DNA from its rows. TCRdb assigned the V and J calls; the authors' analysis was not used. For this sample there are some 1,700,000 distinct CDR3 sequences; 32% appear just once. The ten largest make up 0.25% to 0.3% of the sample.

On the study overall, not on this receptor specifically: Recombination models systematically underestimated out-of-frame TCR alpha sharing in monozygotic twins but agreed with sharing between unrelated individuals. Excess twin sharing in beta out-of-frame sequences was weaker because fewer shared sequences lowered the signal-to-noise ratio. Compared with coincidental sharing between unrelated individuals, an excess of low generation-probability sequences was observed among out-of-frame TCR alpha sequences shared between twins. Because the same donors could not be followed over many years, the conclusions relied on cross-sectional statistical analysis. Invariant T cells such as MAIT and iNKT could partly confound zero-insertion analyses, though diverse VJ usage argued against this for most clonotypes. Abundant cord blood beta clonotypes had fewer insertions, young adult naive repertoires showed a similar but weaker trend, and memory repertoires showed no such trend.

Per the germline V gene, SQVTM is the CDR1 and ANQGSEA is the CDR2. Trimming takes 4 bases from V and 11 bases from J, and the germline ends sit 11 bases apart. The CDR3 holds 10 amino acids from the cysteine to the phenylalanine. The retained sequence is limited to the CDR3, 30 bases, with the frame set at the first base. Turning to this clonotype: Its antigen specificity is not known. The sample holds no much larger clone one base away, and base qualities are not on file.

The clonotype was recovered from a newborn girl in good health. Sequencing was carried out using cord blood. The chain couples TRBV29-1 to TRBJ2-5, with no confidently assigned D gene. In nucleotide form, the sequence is TGCAGCGTTGTTTATTATGAGCAGTACTTC. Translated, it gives CSVVYYEQYF.